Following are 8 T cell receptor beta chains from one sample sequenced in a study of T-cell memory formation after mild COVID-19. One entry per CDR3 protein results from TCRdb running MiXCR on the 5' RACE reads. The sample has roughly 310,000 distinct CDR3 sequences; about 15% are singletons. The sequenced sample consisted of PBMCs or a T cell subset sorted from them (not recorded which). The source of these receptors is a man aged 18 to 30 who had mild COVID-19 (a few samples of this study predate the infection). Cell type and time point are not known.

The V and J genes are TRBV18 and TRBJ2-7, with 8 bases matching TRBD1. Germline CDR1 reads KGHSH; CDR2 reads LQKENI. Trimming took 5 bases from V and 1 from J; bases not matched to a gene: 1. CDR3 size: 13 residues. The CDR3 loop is CASSWTGSYEQYV. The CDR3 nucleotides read TGTGCCAGCTCATGGACAGGGTCCTACGAGCAGTACGTC.

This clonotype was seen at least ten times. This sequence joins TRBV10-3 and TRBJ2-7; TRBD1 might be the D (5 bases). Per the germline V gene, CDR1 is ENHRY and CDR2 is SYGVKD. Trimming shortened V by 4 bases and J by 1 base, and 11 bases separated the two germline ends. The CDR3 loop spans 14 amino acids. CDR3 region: CAISAVDSSYEQYV. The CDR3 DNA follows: TGTGCCATCAGTGCGGTCGACAGTTCCTACGAGCAGTACGTC.

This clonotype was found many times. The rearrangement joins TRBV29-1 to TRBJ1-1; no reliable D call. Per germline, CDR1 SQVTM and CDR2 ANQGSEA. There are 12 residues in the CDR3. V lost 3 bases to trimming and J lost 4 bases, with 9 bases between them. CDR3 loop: CSVDYGSTEAFF. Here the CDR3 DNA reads TGCAGCGTTGACTACGGGAGCACTGAAGCTTTCTTT.

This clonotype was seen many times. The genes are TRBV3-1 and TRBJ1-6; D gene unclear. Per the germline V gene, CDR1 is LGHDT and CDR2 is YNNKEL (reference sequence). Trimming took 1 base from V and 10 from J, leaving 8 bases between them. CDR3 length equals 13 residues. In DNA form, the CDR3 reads TGTGCCAGCAGCCAAGCCATCGTCTCACCCCTCCACTTT. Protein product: CASSQAIVSPLHF. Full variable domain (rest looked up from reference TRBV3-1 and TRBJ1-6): DTAVSQTPKYLVTQMGNDKSIKCEQNLGHDTMYWYKQDSKKFLKIMFSYNNKELIINETVPNRFSPKSPDKAHLNLHINSLELGDSAVYFCASSQAIVSPLHFGNGTRLTVT.

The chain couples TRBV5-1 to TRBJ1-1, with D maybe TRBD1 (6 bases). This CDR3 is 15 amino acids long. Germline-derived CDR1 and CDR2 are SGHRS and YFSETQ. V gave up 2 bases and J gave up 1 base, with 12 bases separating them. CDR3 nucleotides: TGCGCCAGCAGCTTCGCAGGGGACCCGAACACTGAAGCTTTCTTT. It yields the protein CASSFAGDPNTEAFF.

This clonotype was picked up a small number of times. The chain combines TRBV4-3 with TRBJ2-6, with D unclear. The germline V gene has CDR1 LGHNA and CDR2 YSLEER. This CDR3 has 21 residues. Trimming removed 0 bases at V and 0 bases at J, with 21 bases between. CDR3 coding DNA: TGCGCCAGCAGCCAAGATCGTCTGGCAGTAGAAAGGAGCTCTGGGGCCAACGTCCTGACTTTC. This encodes CASSQDRLAVERSSGANVLTF.

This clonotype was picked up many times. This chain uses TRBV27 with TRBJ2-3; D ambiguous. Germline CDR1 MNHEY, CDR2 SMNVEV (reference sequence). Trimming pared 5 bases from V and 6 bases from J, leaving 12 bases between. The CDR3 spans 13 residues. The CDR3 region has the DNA TGTGCCAGCAGTCCCGCTAACTCCGATACGCAGTATTTT. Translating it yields CASSPANSDTQYF.

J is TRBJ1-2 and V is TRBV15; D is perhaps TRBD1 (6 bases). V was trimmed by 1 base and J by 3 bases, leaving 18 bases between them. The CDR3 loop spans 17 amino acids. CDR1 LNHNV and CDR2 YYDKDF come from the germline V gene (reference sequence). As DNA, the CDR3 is TGTGCCACCAGCAGAGCTGGACCCGGACAGCCCCACTATGGCTACACCTTC. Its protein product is CATSRAGPGQPHYGYTF.